This record concerns one T cell receptor (beta chain) sequence. Participants were aged roughly 18 to 90 years, lived in about two dozen US areas, and enrolled virtually. Participants' own reports of clinical history determined their cohort assignment. Sequencing was performed with immunoSEQ multiplex PCR; in TCRdb, only in-frame clones are kept and a portion is missing. Of roughly 400,000 clones detected, about 88% appear once; the ten largest clones hold approximately 1.5%. Germline V gene sequence: CDR1 SGHVS, CDR2 FQNEAQ. The V end lost 1 base, the J end lost 0 bases, and 13 bases lay between the germline ends. The CDR3 is 17 amino acids. The sample originates from a study of blood T cell repertoires in COVID-19. Study-level information: PBMCs, B-cell-depleted T cells, or T cells provided the cDNA or gDNA that made up the material.

This TCR was sampled from a young woman who had been exposed to COVID-19. The gene calls are TRBV7-8 and TRBJ1-3; D remains unclear. Sequenced input: PBMCs or T cells enriched from blood (not recorded which). CDR3 DNA sequence: TGTGCCAGCAGCTTAGGAGGGTTCCTCGGCTCTGGAAACACCATATATTTT. Translated: CASSLGGFLGSGNTIYF.